The source of this TCR beta chain is a study of blood T cell repertoires in COVID-19. Germline loops: CDR1 SGHVS, CDR2 FNYEAQ. CDR3 size: 15 residues. Trimming took 8 bases from V and 3 from J, leaving 19 bases between them. Clones were sequenced by immunoSEQ multiplex PCR, and TCRdb holds only the in-frame ones, with some missing. The sample shows about 300,000 clones, around 87% of them seen only once. This receptor was identified in a man aged 65 to 79 with acute or convalescent COVID-19. The material sequenced was peripheral blood. The chain employs TRBV7-6 and TRBJ1-1, with TRBD1 as a possible D gene (5 bases). The DNA for the CDR3 is TGTGCCAGCTCCCTCCCCAATGCGGGGGACACTGAAGCTTTCTTT. Its translation is CASSLPNAGDTEAFF.